Included here is one TCR beta chain sequence, with context. Antigen unknown. The sample comes from a study of cytomegalovirus exposure and HLA in healthy donors. In the study overall: There were 70 million to 95 million unique TCRs (from HLA-typed donors) in an early data release.

The PCR made use of 60 Vbeta and 13 Jbeta primers. Using immunoSEQ multiplex PCR, the repertoire was profiled, and TCRdb retains in-frame clones only, with some absent. Of more than 90,000 clones listed, roughly 80% were seen once; the top ten hold roughly 23%. Study conclusions and caveats: Rare TCR sequences dominated, though some public TCRs recurred in many donors.

This clonotype originated in a man aged 30 to 39 in good health and CMV-seropositive. The sequenced sample consisted of PBMCs.

The CDR3 bases are TGCGCCAGCCGTGACAGTCCGAATGAAAAACTGTTTTTT. Translated, it gives CASRDSPNEKLFF. The chain recombines TRBV5-1 with TRBJ1-4; possible D gene TRBD1, 5 bases. CDR3 size: 13 residues. The V gene lost 7 bases and the J gene lost 5 bases, with 12 bases spanning the gap. Germline V lookup: CDR1 SGHRS, CDR2 YFSETQ.